Below, one T cell receptor (beta chain) is given with its context. Its binding antigen is unknown. No per-base quality is available; no much larger clone lies one base away. The data were obtained in a study of T cell responses to AZD1222 COVID-19 vaccine (dated by TCRdb to the early 2020s). The study in broad terms: AZD1222 recipients whose second dose came at about 4 weeks and those whose second dose came at about 12 weeks were combined into one group, since spike-specific TCR depth and breadth did not differ between the two schedules. A total of 230 to 250 trial participants underwent TCR sequencing, of whom roughly 210 received two doses of AZD1222 and some 26 received two doses of the MenACWY control vaccine. Trial participants were enrolled by age into 18-55, 56-69 and 70-plus year subgroups, with around 150, 28 and 57 TCR-sequenced participants respectively.

The CDR3 measures 15 amino acids from cysteine to phenylalanine. Of all the DNA, just the CDR3 is kept, 45 bases in frame from base 1. For CDR1 and CDR2, the germline V gene lists MNHNS and SASEGT. V has 0 bases trimmed and J has 12 bases trimmed; junction bases matching no gene number 10. In light of the paper, this sample's time point label describes: baseline before first vaccination. Samples from vaccinated people were obtained from the UK trials COV001 and COV002, which included a single-blind randomized controlled phase 2/3 trial of AZD1222 (ChAdOx1 nCoV-19) in healthy adults. For TCRbeta chain sequencing, PBMC samples were collected from trial participants at day 0 and at day 28 after the second dose. The CDR3 regions of human TCRbeta chains were analyzed by immunosequencing. Turning to the authors' computational methods: Repertoire TCRs were checked for matches against a reference library of SARS-CoV-2-specific TCRs that had been generated using the MIRA antigen-specificity platform. Breadth meant the fraction of unique TCRs that were SARS-CoV-2-associated, whereas depth meant the fraction of total T cells that were SARS-CoV-2-associated. Using the MIRA data, every spike-specific TCR was mapped to the spike region that the TCR reacted to and assigned to either a CD4 or a CD8 class. Log10-transformed breadth and depth values were compared by one-way ANOVA with Sidak's multiple comparisons tests. TCRdb holds this immuneACCESS table with in-frame rearrangements only. Some clones are missing; in checked studies, unresolved V genes explain under half, and the rest has no known cause. The D gene and trimming were derived from the DNA, and the V and J assignments and clone size from that table. In all, the sample holds 150,000 to 200,000 clones, and approximately 86% of those were seen once. Approximately 7.7% of the sample belongs to the ten largest clones.

Overall results and qualifications from the work: Vaccine-associated CD4 TCRs spanned the whole spike protein, with dominant responses in regions 160-218 and 743-854. In the small 56-69-year group, the increase in depth fell short of significance, most likely because of low power. After two AZD1222 doses, spike-specific TCR breadth and depth were significantly higher than at day 0 and than in MenACWY recipients. Conclusions about previously exposed vaccinees were limited because only six AZD1222 recipients were SARS-CoV-2 seropositive at baseline. Because no day 14 peak-response samples were available, repertoires were characterized only after the peak T cell response. Reportedly, almost half of the unique spike-specific TCRs recognized epitopes lying outside the regions that are mutated in the B.1.351 and B.1.1.7 variants. Participants were mostly white British and included more females than males, and it was suggested by the authors that clonal diversity may have been underestimated.

The clonotype originates from an adult in good health. The starting material was peripheral blood, obtained on day 0 of AZD1222 vaccination. The chain is made from TRBV6-1 and TRBJ1-4; 7 middle bases align to TRBD1. CDR3 loop: CASSEAPQGRGELFF. The DNA sequence follows: TGTGCCAGCAGTGAAGCGCCACAGGGGCGGGGGGAACTGTTTTTT.